The clone carrying this T cell receptor (beta chain) occurred a few times. Antigen unknown. TCRdb reprocessed the 5' RACE reads with MiXCR, giving one entry per CDR3 protein. This table has fewer than 400,000 distinct CDR3 sequences, 10% to 15% appearing once. Trimming removed 1 base from V and 5 bases from J, with 14 bases in between. From germline, CDR1 is SEHNR and CDR2 FQNEAQ (reference sequence). CDR3 length equals 15 residues. This sample stems from a study of T-cell memory formation after mild COVID-19. The overall study: TCR clusters largely stayed donor specific.

General observations from the study: There were some responding clones in pre-infection memory, which suggested that cross-reactive memory had joined.

Sequencing was carried out using PBMCs or a T cell subset sorted from them (not recorded which). The rearrangement uses TRBV7-9 and TRBJ2-5; tentatively, D is TRBD2 (7 bases). This clonotype was sampled from a man aged 18 to 30 who had mild COVID-19 (a few samples of this study predate the infection). Cell type and time point are not known. The CDR3 sequence: CASSLEGGETETQYF. The CDR3 bases are TGTGCCAGCAGCTTAGAGGGGGGGGAAACGGAGACCCAGTACTTC.